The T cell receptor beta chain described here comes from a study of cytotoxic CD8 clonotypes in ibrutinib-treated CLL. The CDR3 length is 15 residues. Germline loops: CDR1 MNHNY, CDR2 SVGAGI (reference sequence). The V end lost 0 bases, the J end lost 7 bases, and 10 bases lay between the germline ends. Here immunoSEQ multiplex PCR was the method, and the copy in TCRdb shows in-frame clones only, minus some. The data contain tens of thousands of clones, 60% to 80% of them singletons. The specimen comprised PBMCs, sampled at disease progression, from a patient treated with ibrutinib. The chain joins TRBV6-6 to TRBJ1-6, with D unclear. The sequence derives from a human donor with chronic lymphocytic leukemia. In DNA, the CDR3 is TGTGCCAGCAGTTACTCCGCGGGTAGGAATTCACCCCTCCACTTT. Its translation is CASSYSAGRNSPLHF.